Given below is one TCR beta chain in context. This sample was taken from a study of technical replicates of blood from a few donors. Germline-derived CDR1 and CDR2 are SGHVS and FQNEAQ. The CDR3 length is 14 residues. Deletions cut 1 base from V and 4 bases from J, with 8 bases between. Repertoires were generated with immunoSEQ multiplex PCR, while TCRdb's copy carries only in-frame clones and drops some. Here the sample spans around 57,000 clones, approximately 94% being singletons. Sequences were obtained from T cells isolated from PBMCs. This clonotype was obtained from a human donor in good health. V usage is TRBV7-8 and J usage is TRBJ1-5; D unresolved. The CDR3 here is CASSLDSGNQPQHF. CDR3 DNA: TGTGCCAGCAGCTTAGATAGCGGGAATCAGCCCCAGCATTTT.